This TCR beta chain was sequenced for a study of blood T cell repertoires in COVID-19. Study overall: Acute and convalescent COVID-19 specimens originated in the United States, Italy and Spain. Sources were T cells, B-cell-depleted T cells, or PBMCs; the material itself was cDNA or gDNA.

In the authors' methods: Amplification with reference gene primers provided the estimates of nucleated cell counts. TCRdb's copy holds only in-frame clones and misses some; the assay was immunoSEQ multiplex PCR. That table is the source of V, J and clone size, and D and trimming were worked out from the DNA. This sample yields under 350,000 clones, of which 75% to 90% are seen a single time; about 4.6% belongs to the top ten. The V gene's germline CDR1 is SQVTM and CDR2 ANQGSEA. With V trimmed by 3 bases and J by 2 bases, 4 bases remained unmatched. The CDR3 contains 15 residues. The gene calls are TRBV29-1 and TRBJ2-7; 13 bases match TRBD2. The material sequenced was peripheral blood. The TCR sequence derives from a man in his forties with acute or convalescent COVID-19. CDR3 protein: CSVEGLAGLTYEQYF. CDR3 in DNA: TGCAGCGTTGAGGGACTAGCGGGGCTTACCTACGAGCAGTACTTC.